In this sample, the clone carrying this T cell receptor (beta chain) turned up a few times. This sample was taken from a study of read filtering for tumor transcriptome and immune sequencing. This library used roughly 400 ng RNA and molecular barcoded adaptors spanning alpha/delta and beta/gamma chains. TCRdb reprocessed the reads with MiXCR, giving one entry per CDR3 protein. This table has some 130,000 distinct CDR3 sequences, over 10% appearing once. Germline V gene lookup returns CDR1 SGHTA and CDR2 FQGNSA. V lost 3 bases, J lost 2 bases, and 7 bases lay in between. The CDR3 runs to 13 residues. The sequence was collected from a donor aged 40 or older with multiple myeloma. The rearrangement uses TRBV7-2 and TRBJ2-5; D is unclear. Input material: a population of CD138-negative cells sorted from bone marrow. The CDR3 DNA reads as TGTGCCAGCAGCTTGTGGCAGCAAGAGACCCAGTACTTC. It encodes CASSLWQQETQYF.